The following is a T cell receptor beta chain sequence with its context. Per the original data handling: Amplifying reference gene primers gave estimates of nucleated cell counts. This table comes from immunoSEQ multiplex PCR, and its TCRdb copy is limited to in-frame clones, with some not included. V, J and clone size derive from that table, while D and trimming were established from the DNA sequence. The sample holds hundreds of thousands of clones, approximately 83% seen once. Trimming at V came to 5 bases and at J to 7 bases, leaving 6 bases not matched to a gene. The CDR3 length is 14 residues. Looked up from germline, CDR1 is KGHSH and CDR2 is LQKENI. The data belong to a study of blood T cell repertoires in COVID-19. About the study: Acute-phase and convalescent COVID-19 samples originated in the United States, Italy and Spain. The cDNA or gDNA used as material had been derived from T cells, B-cell-depleted T cells, or PBMCs.

The J gene is TRBJ1-2, the V gene TRBV18; 11 bases are a match to TRBD1. Sample: peripheral blood. The clonotype was recovered from a man aged 35-49 years with acute or convalescent COVID-19. CDR3 amino acids: CASSSGQGAFGYTF. CDR3 DNA: TGTGCCAGCTCATCAGGACAGGGGGCGTTTGGCTACACCTTC.